Following are 21 T cell receptor beta chains from one sample sequenced in a study of molecular identifiers for immune sequencing clone quantification. TCRdb re-called the PCR reads through MiXCR, storing one row per CDR3 protein. Counted here are hundreds of thousands of distinct CDR3 sequences, just under 20% occurring once; the ten biggest clones make up under 0.95%. Sequenced material: naive CD8+ T cells from blood, with Jurkat cell RNA spiked in. This sample's subset: FACS-sorted CD8+CD4-CCR7+CD45RA+ naive T cells. These receptors originate from a human donor in good health. Some libraries in this study had Jurkat cell RNA spiked in.

This clonotype was recorded many times. The V call is TRBV6-1, the J call TRBJ1-5; TRBD1 matches 12 bases. The CDR3 spans 17 residues. After removal of 0 bases from V and 6 bases from J, the junction contained 6 bases not matched to a gene. CDR1 is MNHNS, CDR2 SASEGT, per germline. CDR3 DNA: TGTGCCAGCAGTGAAGCGCTCGGGACAGGGGGCCGTCAGCCCCAGCATTTT. It specifies CASSEALGTGGRQPQHF.

This clonotype was seen at least ten times. The CDR3 sequence is CASSQDYSEKLFF. In nucleotides, the CDR3 is TGTGCCAGCAGCCAAGATTACAGTGAAAAACTGTTTTTT. V usage is TRBV14 and J usage is TRBJ1-4, with unresolved D. Trimming took 0 bases from V and 7 from J, leaving 6 bases between them. Germline values: CDR1 SGHDN, CDR2 FVKESK. The CDR3 totals 13 residues.

This clonotype was seen more than once but under ten times. V usage is TRBV19 and J usage is TRBJ2-5; 8 positions agree with TRBD2. This CDR3 is 14 amino acids long. Trimming at V came to 2 bases and at J to 5 bases, leaving 4 bases not matched to a gene. Germline V gives CDR1 LNHDA, CDR2 SQIVND (reference sequence). CDR3 nucleotide sequence: TGTGCCAGTAGTATAATAGCGGGGCTGGAGACCCAGTACTTC. Amino acids: CASSIIAGLETQYF.

This clonotype was recorded many times. This chain links TRBV19 with TRBJ2-5; D possibly corresponds to TRBD1 (5 bases). V gave up 7 bases and J gave up 5 bases, with 20 bases separating them. Per the germline V gene, CDR1 is LNHDA and CDR2 is SQIVND (reference sequence). The CDR3 extends over 15 amino acids. This chain's CDR3 is CASTPFGADRETQYF. Here the CDR3 DNA reads TGTGCCAGTACCCCTTTTGGGGCGGACCGGGAGACCCAGTACTTC.

For this clonotype: The CDR3 end shows no conserved phenylalanine or tryptophan, and so a read error is likely. The chain carries TRBV5-3 and TRBJ2-7, with 8 bases matching TRBD1. TRBV5-3 counts as an open reading frame of uncertain function. This CDR3 comprises 15 residues. The CDR3 DNA follows: TGTGCCAGCAGCTACGGGTTGGACAGGGTTTACGAGCAGTACTCC. Translation gives CASSYGLDRVYEQYS.

There are many counts of this clonotype. The chain uses TRBV7-8 and TRBJ1-6; D is undetermined. The ends were cut back, 3 bases at V and 6 bases at J, with 9 bases in the middle. CDR1 SGHVS and CDR2 FQNEAQ come from the germline V gene. The CDR3 totals 14 residues. The CDR3 loop reads CASSFSRSNSPLHF. CDR3 in DNA: TGTGCCAGCAGCTTCTCCCGGAGTAATTCACCCCTCCACTTT.

This clonotype was detected many times. V and J are TRBV20-1 and TRBJ1-1; 8 bases agree with TRBD1. CDR3 length: 15 amino acids. V was clipped by 0 bases and J by 6 bases; unmatched bases: 9. Germline CDR1 reads DFQATT; CDR2 reads SNEGSKA (reference sequence). CDR3 DNA sequence: TGCAGTGCTAGAGATCTCGACAGGGGTTTTGCTGAAGCTTTCTTT. Its translation: CSARDLDRGFAEAFF.

This clonotype was counted only a few times. This rearrangement joins TRBV19 to TRBJ1-1; 8 positions match TRBD1. Germline V lookup: CDR1 LNHDA, CDR2 SQIVND (reference sequence). J gave up 4 bases and V 10 bases, and 8 bases lay outside the gene matches. CDR3 length equals 13 residues. CDR3 sequence reads: CANSGTGATEAFF. The CDR3 DNA reads TGTGCCAACAGTGGGACAGGCGCCACTGAAGCTTTCTTT.

In its sample, this clonotype was seen once. The junction departs from germline at one end; a sequencing error may be responsible. The CDR3 spells CASSAGQGADEQCF. The CDR3 DNA sequence: TGCGCCAGCAGCGCCGGACAGGGGGCGGACGAGCAGTGCTTC. This chain uses TRBV5-1 with TRBJ2-7; 11 bases align to TRBD1. Germline-derived CDR1 and CDR2 are SGHRS and YFSETQ. This CDR3 is 14 amino acids long.

The CDR3 DNA is TGTGCCAGCAGCGTAGTTGGAGACACAGATACGCAGTATTTT. It codes for CASSVVGDTDTQYF. The gene calls are TRBV9 and TRBJ2-3; D uncertain. Germline values: CDR1 SGDLS, CDR2 YYNGEE. The CDR3 totals 14 residues. Deletions cut 0 bases from V and 2 bases from J, with 7 bases between.

This clonotype was counted many times. The rearrangement uses TRBV14 and TRBJ1-5, with D possibly being TRBD1 (5 bases). From germline, CDR1 is SGHDN and CDR2 FVKESK. V lost 3 bases and J 3 bases, leaving 9 bases between the germline ends. The CDR3 is made up of 14 amino acids. CDR3: CASSQVGLNQPQHF. In DNA form, the CDR3 reads TGTGCCAGCAGCCAGGTGGGGCTCAATCAGCCCCAGCATTTT.

This chain joins TRBV30 and TRBJ2-2; D ambiguous. CDR1 and CDR2 (germline): GTSNPN, SVGIG (reference sequence). The CDR3 sequence is 11 residues long. DNA of the CDR3: TGTGGATGGGGGAACACCGGGGAGCTGTTTTTT. Its translation is CGWGNTGELFF.

At least ten counts were recorded for this clonotype. This sequence joins TRBV10-3 and TRBJ2-3; no reliable D call. Trimming removed 0 bases from V and 5 bases from J, with 3 bases in between. From germline, CDR1 is ENHRY and CDR2 SYGVKD. The CDR3 loop spans 12 amino acids. The CDR3 DNA is TGTGCCATCAGTGAGTCGGTAGATACGCAGTATTTT. Protein: CAISESVDTQYF.

This clonotype was observed at least ten times. The chain couples TRBV19 to TRBJ2-2; possibly TRBD2 for D (8 bases). The V gene lost 3 bases and the J gene lost 6 bases, with 14 bases spanning the gap. Germline V gene data show CDR1 as LNHDA and CDR2 as SQIVND (reference sequence). The CDR3 sequence is 15 residues long. The CDR3 protein is CASSIGTRGPGELFF. DNA of the CDR3: TGTGCCAGTAGTATCGGGACTAGGGGGCCCGGGGAGCTGTTTTTT.

This rearrangement joins TRBV4-1 to TRBJ2-7; D may match TRBD1 or TRBD2 (5 bases each). The CDR3 consists of 15 residues. Germline V gene sequence: CDR1 MGHRA, CDR2 YSYEKL. V shed 1 base and J shed 5 bases, with 15 bases lying between them. CDR3 amino acids: CASSQGRDLPHEQYF. The CDR3, as DNA: TGCGCCAGCAGCCAAGGAAGGGACCTGCCCCACGAGCAGTACTTC.

This clonotype was found many times. V is TRBV28 and J is TRBJ2-4, with a possible D match to TRBD2 (6 bases). The V gene lost 1 base and the J gene lost 1 base, with 11 bases spanning the gap. Germline V gene data show CDR1 as MDHEN and CDR2 as SYDVKM. This CDR3 spans 16 amino acids. CDR3 nucleotide sequence: TGTGCCAGCAGTTTATTTTCGCTAGCGGCCAAAAACATTCAGTACTTC. Encoded protein: CASSLFSLAAKNIQYF.

This clonotype was seen ten or more times. V gene TRBV20-1 combines with J gene TRBJ2-2; D might be TRBD1 (5 bases). Trimming removed 3 bases from V and 3 bases from J, with 14 bases in between. Germline V gene lookup returns CDR1 DFQATT and CDR2 SNEGSKA (reference sequence). The CDR3 contains 15 residues. The CDR3 sequence is CSARDTSSYTGELFF. CDR3 nucleotide sequence: TGCAGTGCTAGGGACACGAGTTCTTACACCGGGGAGCTGTTTTTT.

There are a few counts of this clonotype. The chain employs TRBV19 and TRBJ2-7; 14 bases map to TRBD2. Germline loops: CDR1 LNHDA, CDR2 SQIVND (reference sequence). The CDR3 consists of 16 residues. Germline trimming cut 5 bases from V and 3 bases from J; bases unmatched to any gene: 6. This CDR3 reads CASSPGLAGEGYEQYF. Here the CDR3 DNA reads TGTGCCAGTAGTCCGGGACTAGCGGGAGAAGGCTACGAGCAGTACTTC.

This clonotype was counted ten times or more. V usage is TRBV28 and J usage is TRBJ2-7; TRBD1 agrees at 9 bases. CDR1 MDHEN and CDR2 SYDVKM come from the germline V gene. Trimming took 7 bases from V and 3 from J; bases not matched to a gene: 10. This CDR3 has 15 residues. The CDR3 nucleotides read TGTGCCAGCATTGACTCCGGGACAGGGAACTACGAGCAGTACTTC. This sequence encodes CASIDSGTGNYEQYF.

The table lists this clonotype with a count of one. A much larger clone sits a single nucleotide away, making a read error possible. The chain is built from TRBV6-6 and TRBJ1-5, with 7 bases that match TRBD1. Per the germline V gene, CDR1 is MNHNY and CDR2 is SVGAGI (reference sequence). The CDR3 is 17 amino acids. The ends lost 0 bases at V and 6 bases at J; junction bases unmatched: 11. CDR3 sequence (DNA): TGTGCCAGCAGTTACTCATCCGGTACAGGGGCCGGTCAGCCCCAGCATTTT. The encoded protein is CASSYSSGTGAGQPQHF.

This clonotype was observed a few times. The rearrangement uses TRBV4-3 and TRBJ2-2, with TRBD1 matching over 8 bases. The CDR3 runs to 15 residues. The germline V gene has CDR1 LGHNA and CDR2 YSLEER. J was trimmed by 6 bases and V by 0 bases; bases with no gene match: 3. CDR3 DNA sequence: TGCGCCAGCAGCCAAGAAACGGACAGGGCCGGGGAGCTGTTTTTT. Residues: CASSQETDRAGELFF.